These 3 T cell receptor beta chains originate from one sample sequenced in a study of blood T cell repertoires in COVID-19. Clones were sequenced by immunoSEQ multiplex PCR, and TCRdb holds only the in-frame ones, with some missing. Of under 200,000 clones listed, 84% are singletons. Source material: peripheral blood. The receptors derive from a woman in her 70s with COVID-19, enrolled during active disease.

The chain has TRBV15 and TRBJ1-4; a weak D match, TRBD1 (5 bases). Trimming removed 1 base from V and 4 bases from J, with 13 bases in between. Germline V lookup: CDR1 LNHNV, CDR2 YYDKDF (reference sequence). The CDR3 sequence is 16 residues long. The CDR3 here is CATSRVDGGGNEKLFF. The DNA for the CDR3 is TGTGCCACCAGCAGAGTAGACGGGGGTGGTAATGAAAAACTGTTTTTT.

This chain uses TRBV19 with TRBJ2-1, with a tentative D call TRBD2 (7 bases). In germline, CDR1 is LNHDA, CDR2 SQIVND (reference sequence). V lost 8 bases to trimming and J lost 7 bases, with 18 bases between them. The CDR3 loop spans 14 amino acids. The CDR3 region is CASYRGGPGNEQFF. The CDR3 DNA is TGTGCCAGTTATAGGGGGGGGCCTGGGAATGAGCAGTTCTTC.

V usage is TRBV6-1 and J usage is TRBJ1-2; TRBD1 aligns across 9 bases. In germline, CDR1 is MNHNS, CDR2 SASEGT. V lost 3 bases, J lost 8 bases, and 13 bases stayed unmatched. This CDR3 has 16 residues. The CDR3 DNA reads TGTGCCAGCAGTGATTATGGGACAGGGAAACGGGGAGGCTACACCTTC. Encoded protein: CASSDYGTGKRGGYTF.